What follows are 16 T cell receptor beta chains derived from one specimen sequenced in a study of T cell changes during pregnancy in multiple sclerosis. Measured with immunoSEQ multiplex PCR; TCRdb has only the in-frame clones, and not every one. The repertoire has 75,000 to 100,000 clones, 90% of them found once; the top ten carry around 0.79%. The specimen comprised peripheral blood, sampled in the second trimester of pregnancy. Receptor source: a female donor in good health, enrolled as a control in a pregnancy study.

The chain employs TRBV30 and TRBJ2-2; 8 bases map to TRBD1. The V gene end was trimmed by 0 bases and the J gene end by 11 bases; junction bases not matched to a gene: 8. Looked up from germline, CDR1 is GTSNPN and CDR2 is SVGIG (reference sequence). The CDR3 contains 14 residues. DNA of the CDR3: TGTGCCTGGAGTGTACAGACAGGGGCACTCGAGCTGTTTTTT. Amino acids: CAWSVQTGALELFF.

This sequence joins TRBV5-1 and TRBJ1-2, with D possibly matching TRBD1 (6 bases). V was shortened by 4 bases and J by 2 bases, with 9 bases between the two germline ends. The CDR3 sequence is 13 residues long. Germline V gene lookup returns CDR1 SGHRS and CDR2 YFSETQ. The CDR3 region is CASSNGQNYGYTF. The CDR3 DNA is TGCGCCAGCAGCAACGGACAGAACTATGGCTACACCTTC.

The chain employs TRBV18 and TRBJ1-3; a weak D match, TRBD1 (6 bases). Germline-derived CDR1 and CDR2 are KGHSH and LQKENI. V lost 5 bases and J lost 3, with 11 bases in between. The CDR3 length is 14 residues. This CDR3 reads CASSFDRRGNTIYF. In DNA, the CDR3 is TGTGCCAGCTCATTCGACAGGCGTGGAAACACCATATATTTT. The full variable domain, completed using reference TRBV18 and TRBJ1-3, is NAGVMQNPRHLVRRRGQEARLRCSPMKGHSHVYWYRQLPEEGLKFMVYLQKENIIDESGMPKERFSAEFPKEGPSILRIQQVVRGDSAAYFCASSFDRRGNTIYFGEGSWLTVV.

The chain recombines TRBV30 with TRBJ2-2; TRBD2 matches at 9 bases. Germline-derived CDR1 and CDR2 are GTSNPN and SVGIG (reference sequence). CDR3 length: 16 residues. The junction had 7 bases not matched to a gene; V was cut back by 0 bases and J by 5 bases. In nucleotides, the CDR3 is TGTGCCTGGAGTGTACCAGCGGGAGGCCGTACCGGGGAGCTGTTTTTT. It specifies CAWSVPAGGRTGELFF.

The chain recombines TRBV9 with TRBJ1-5; 9 positions match TRBD1. The V and J ends lost 3 bases and 1 base, in that order; junction bases with no gene match: 5. CDR3 length: 16 residues. Per the germline V gene, CDR1 is SGDLS and CDR2 is YYNGEE. This CDR3 reads CASSEGQGTSNQPQHF. For the CDR3, the DNA is TGTGCCAGCAGCGAAGGACAGGGGACGAGCAATCAGCCCCAGCATTTT.

The chain employs TRBV9 and TRBJ1-4; weak D call: TRBD1 (5 bases). The CDR3 covers 12 residues. The germline gives CDR1 SGDLS, CDR2 YYNGEE. V shed 5 bases and J shed 11 bases, with 13 bases lying between them. The CDR3 here is CASSGPRGKLFF. The CDR3 bases are TGTGCCAGCAGTGGCCCCCGGGGGAAACTGTTTTTT.

In this sample, this clone turned up once. The rearrangement uses TRBV27 and TRBJ2-3, with 9 bases aligning to TRBD2. The CDR3 length is 15 residues. V shed 8 bases, J shed 4 bases, and the junction held 10 bases outside the gene matches. CDR1 is MNHEY, CDR2 SMNVEV, per germline (reference sequence). This chain's CDR3 is CASRGLAGSSDTQYF. In DNA form, the CDR3 reads TGTGCCAGCCGGGGGCTAGCGGGAAGTTCAGATACGCAGTATTTT.

This clone was detected a few times. J is TRBJ1-1 and V is TRBV20-1; a weak D match, TRBD1 (5 bases). The CDR3 sequence is 11 residues long. Trimming removed 1 base from V and 6 bases from J, with 6 bases in between. From germline, CDR1 is DFQATT and CDR2 SNEGSKA (reference sequence). CDR3 sequence (DNA): TGCAGTGCTAGAGGGGGCCCTGAAGCTTTCTTT. As protein: CSARGGPEAFF.

The CDR3, as DNA: TGTGCCAGCAGCCAAGATCAGGGGCCCGGCACCGGGGAGCTGTTTTTT. Translating it yields CASSQDQGPGTGELFF. This sequence joins TRBV4-2 and TRBJ2-2; a possible D gene is TRBD1 (6 bases). The ends were cut back, 0 bases at V and 4 bases at J, with 12 bases in the middle. Germline CDR1 is LGHNA and CDR2 is YNFKEQ. The CDR3 has 16 amino acids.

This clone was detected only a few times. The chain couples TRBV7-2 to TRBJ1-2; the D gene is possibly TRBD1 (6 bases). Trimming shortened V by 8 bases and J by 8 bases, and 18 bases separated the two germline ends. This CDR3 has 13 amino acids. CDR1 and CDR2 from the germline V gene are SGHTA and FQGNSA. In nucleotides, the CDR3 is TGTGCCAGCCACAACCGGGGGGCTCGCGGCTACACCTTC. Encoded protein: CASHNRGARGYTF.

V and J are TRBV19 and TRBJ1-5, with 10 bases that match TRBD1. Trimming at V came to 3 bases and at J to 2 bases, leaving 19 bases not matched to a gene. Germline values: CDR1 LNHDA, CDR2 SQIVND (reference sequence). This CDR3 spans 21 amino acids. CDR3 sequence (DNA): TGTGCCAGTAGTATCGTCAGTTACCTGGGACAGGGGAGTGGTGGCAATCAGCCCCAGCATTTT. Protein sequence: CASSIVSYLGQGSGGNQPQHF.

This chain connects TRBV7-9 to TRBJ2-5; 7 bases agree with TRBD2. V gave up 2 bases and J gave up 1 base; unmatched junction bases: 1. The V gene's germline CDR1 is SEHNR and CDR2 FQNEAQ (reference sequence). There are 14 residues in the CDR3. The CDR3: CASSLSGTQETQYF. CDR3 nucleotides: TGTGCCAGCAGCTTAAGCGGGACCCAAGAGACCCAGTACTTC.

The genes are TRBV5-1 and TRBJ1-2; D possibly corresponds to TRBD1 (5 bases). Germline loops: CDR1 SGHRS, CDR2 YFSETQ. This CDR3 has 15 residues. Trimming removed 0 bases from V and 5 bases from J, with 14 bases in between. The CDR3 coding sequence is TGCGCCAGCAGCTTGGTTCCAGACAGAGTTTATGGCTACACCTTC. The encoded protein is CASSLVPDRVYGYTF.

The chain uses TRBV5-1 and TRBJ2-3, with 8 bases aligning to TRBD1. V was clipped by 5 bases and J by 4 bases; unmatched bases: 6. Per germline, CDR1 SGHRS and CDR2 YFSETQ. The CDR3 loop spans 14 amino acids. The CDR3 DNA reads as TGCGCCAGCAGGGGGGGACAGGTTGCAGATACGCAGTATTTT. This gives the protein CASRGGQVADTQYF.

CDR3 coding DNA: TGTGCCAGCAGCCCTTTCTCGAGCAGGGGACACGAGCAGTACTTC. It specifies CASSPFSSRGHEQYF. The genes are TRBV5-6 and TRBJ2-7; possibly TRBD1 for D (6 bases). V lost 4 bases and J 5 bases, leaving 19 bases between the germline ends. Germline V gives CDR1 SGHDT, CDR2 YYEEEE. This CDR3 spans 15 amino acids.

The chain recombines TRBV25-1 with TRBJ2-7; 11 bases agree with TRBD2. V trimming: 4 bases; J trimming: 5 bases; junction bases outside the gene matches: 7. Germline V gives CDR1 MGHDK, CDR2 SYGVNS. CDR3 length: 15 residues. CDR3 sequence: CASSGPLAGDDEQYF. The DNA for the CDR3 is TGTGCCAGCAGTGGCCCACTAGCGGGAGATGACGAGCAGTACTTC.